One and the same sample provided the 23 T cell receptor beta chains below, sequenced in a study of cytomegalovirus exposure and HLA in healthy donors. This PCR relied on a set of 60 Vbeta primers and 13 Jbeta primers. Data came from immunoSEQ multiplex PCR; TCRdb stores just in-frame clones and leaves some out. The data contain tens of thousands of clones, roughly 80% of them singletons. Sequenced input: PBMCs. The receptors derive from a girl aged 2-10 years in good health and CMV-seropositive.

The CDR3 DNA follows: TGTGCCAGTAGTATGGCCGGCAGTGTGGGCGCGAATGAAAAACTGTTTTTT. This sequence encodes CASSMAGSVGANEKLFF. The J gene is TRBJ1-4, the V gene TRBV19, with D uncertain. This CDR3 contains 17 residues. The V end was cut by 3 bases, the J end by 5 bases, with 19 bases between. Germline CDR1 LNHDA, CDR2 SQIVND (reference sequence).

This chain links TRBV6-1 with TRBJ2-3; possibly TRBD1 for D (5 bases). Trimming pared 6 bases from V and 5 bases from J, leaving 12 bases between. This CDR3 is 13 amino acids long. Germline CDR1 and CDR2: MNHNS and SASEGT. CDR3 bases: TGTGCCAGCAGCAGGGTCTCCCGAGATACGCAGTATTTT. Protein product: CASSRVSRDTQYF.

CDR3: CAWSVGQGRYEQYF. The DNA of the CDR3 is TGTGCCTGGAGTGTTGGACAGGGGAGGTACGAGCAGTACTTC. This chain uses TRBV30 with TRBJ2-7, with TRBD1 matching over 9 bases. V lost 0 bases to trimming and J lost 4 bases; unmatched junction nucleotides: 4. This CDR3 spans 14 amino acids. The germline V gene encodes CDR1 GTSNPN and CDR2 SVGIG (reference sequence).

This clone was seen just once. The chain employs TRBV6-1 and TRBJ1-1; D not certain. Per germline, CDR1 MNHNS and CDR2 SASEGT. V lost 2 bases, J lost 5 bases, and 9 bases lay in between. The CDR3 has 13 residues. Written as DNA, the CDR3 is TGTGCCAGCAGTGAACTGGGGAGAACTGAAGCTTTCTTT. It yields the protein CASSELGRTEAFF.

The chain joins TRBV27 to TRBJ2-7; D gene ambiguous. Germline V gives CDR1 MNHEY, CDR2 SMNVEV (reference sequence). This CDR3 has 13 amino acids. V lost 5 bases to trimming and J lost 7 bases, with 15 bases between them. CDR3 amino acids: CASSPLRNTEQYF. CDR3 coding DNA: TGTGCCAGCAGTCCATTGAGGAATACGGAGCAGTACTTC.

CDR3 coding DNA: TGTGCCAGCAGTGGACCGGGACAGGGTTGTCAGCCCCAGCATTTT. This codes for CASSGPGQGCQPQHF. The rearrangement joins TRBV6-9 to TRBJ1-5; TRBD1 matches 9 bases. V lost 5 bases, J lost 6 bases, and 8 bases stayed unmatched. Germline V gene data show CDR1 as MNHGY and CDR2 as SVAAGI. The CDR3 runs to 15 residues.

Here the CDR3 reads CASSPPGGKETQYF. The CDR3 nucleotides read TGTGCCAGCAGCCCTCCTGGGGGGAAAGAGACCCAGTACTTC. The chain couples TRBV9 to TRBJ2-5; the D gene is possibly TRBD2 (6 bases). The CDR3 has 14 amino acids. Looked up from germline, CDR1 is SGDLS and CDR2 is YYNGEE. Between the trimmed V and J ends, which lost 4 bases and 3 bases, there was a span of 13 bases.

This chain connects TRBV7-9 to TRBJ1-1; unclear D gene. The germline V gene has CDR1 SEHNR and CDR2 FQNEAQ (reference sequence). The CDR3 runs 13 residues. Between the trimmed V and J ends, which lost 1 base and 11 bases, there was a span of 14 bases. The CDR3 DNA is TGTGCCAGCAGCTTAGAGACTCGAGCGCGGGCTTTCTTT. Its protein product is CASSLETRARAFF.

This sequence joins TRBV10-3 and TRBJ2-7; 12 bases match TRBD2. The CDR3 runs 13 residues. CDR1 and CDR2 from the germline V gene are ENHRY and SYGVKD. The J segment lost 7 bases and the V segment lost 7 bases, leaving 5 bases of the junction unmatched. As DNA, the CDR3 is TGTGCCATCACCAGGACTAGCGGGACAGAGCAGTACTTC. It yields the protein CAITRTSGTEQYF.

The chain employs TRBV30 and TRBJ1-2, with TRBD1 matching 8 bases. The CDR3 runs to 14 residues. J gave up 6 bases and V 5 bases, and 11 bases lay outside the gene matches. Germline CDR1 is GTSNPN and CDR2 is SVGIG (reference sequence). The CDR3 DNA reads TGTGCCTGGGACGGACAGGGAGCCCTTAATGGCTACACCTTC. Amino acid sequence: CAWDGQGALNGYTF.

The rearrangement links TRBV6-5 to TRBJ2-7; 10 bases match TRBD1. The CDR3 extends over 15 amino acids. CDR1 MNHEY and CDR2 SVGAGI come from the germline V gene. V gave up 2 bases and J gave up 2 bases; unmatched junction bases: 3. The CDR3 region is CASSYPGTGAYEQYF. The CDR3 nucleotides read TGTGCCAGCAGTTACCCCGGGACAGGGGCCTACGAGCAGTACTTC.

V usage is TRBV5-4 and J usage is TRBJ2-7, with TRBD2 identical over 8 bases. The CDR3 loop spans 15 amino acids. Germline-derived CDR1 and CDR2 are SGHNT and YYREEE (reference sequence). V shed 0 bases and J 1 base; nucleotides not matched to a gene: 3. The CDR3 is CASSLAAGGSYEQYF. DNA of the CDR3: TGTGCCAGCAGCTTGGCGGCGGGAGGTTCCTACGAGCAGTACTTC.

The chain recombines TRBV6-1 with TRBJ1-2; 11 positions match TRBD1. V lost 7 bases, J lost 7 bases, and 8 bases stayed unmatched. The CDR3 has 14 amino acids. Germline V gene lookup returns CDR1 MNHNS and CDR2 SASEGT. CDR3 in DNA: TGTGCCAGCACTCCGGACAGGGGGCTAGGTGGCTACACCTTC. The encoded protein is CASTPDRGLGGYTF.

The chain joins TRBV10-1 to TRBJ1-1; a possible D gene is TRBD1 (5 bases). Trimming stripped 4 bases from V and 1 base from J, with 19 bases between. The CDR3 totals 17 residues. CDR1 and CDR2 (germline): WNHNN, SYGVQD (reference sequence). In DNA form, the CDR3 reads TGCGCCAGCAGTGGCTCAACTACGACAGCCGGGAACACTGAAGCTTTCTTT. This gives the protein CASSGSTTTAGNTEAFF.

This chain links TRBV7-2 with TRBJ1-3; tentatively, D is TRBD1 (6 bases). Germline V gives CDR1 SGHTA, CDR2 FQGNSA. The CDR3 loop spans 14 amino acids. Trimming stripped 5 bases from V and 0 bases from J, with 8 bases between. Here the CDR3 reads CASSPRGSGNTIYF. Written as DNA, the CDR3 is TGTGCCAGCAGCCCCAGGGGCTCTGGAAACACCATATATTTT.

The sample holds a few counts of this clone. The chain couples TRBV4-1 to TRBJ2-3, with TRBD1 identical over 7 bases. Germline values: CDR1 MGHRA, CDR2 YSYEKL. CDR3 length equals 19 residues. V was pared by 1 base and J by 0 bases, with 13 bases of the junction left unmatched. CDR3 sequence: CASSQGPGQRSSSTDTQYF. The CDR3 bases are TGCGCCAGCAGCCAAGGTCCGGGACAGCGTAGTTCTAGCACAGATACGCAGTATTTT.

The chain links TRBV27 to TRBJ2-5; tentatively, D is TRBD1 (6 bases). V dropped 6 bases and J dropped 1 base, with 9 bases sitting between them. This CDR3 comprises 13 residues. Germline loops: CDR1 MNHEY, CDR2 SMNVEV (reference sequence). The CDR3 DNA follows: TGTGCCAGCAGCCGACAGGCCCAAGAGACCCAGTACTTC. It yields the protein CASSRQAQETQYF.

The CDR3 loop is CASRLLAGGRDTQYF. As DNA, the CDR3 is TGCGCCAGCAGACTACTAGCGGGAGGGAGAGATACGCAGTATTTT. The rearrangement links TRBV5-1 to TRBJ2-3; 13 bases match TRBD2. J gave up 5 bases and V 5 bases, and 5 bases lay outside the gene matches. This CDR3 contains 15 residues. CDR1 and CDR2 (germline): SGHRS, YFSETQ.

This chain's CDR3 is CASSPRQGERAFF. The CDR3 coding sequence is TGTGCCAGCAGTCCCAGACAGGGCGAGAGAGCTTTCTTT. V is TRBV27 and J is TRBJ1-1; TRBD1 agrees at 7 bases. The J segment lost 10 bases and the V segment lost 5 bases, leaving 10 bases of the junction unmatched. Germline CDR1 and CDR2: MNHEY and SMNVEV (reference sequence). The length of the CDR3 is 13 residues.

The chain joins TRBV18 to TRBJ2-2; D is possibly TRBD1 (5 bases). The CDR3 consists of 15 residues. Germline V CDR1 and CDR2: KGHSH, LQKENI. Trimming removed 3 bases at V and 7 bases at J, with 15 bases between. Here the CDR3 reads CASSPGQGRLGELFF. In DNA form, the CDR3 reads TGTGCCAGCTCACCTGGACAAGGCCGCCTCGGGGAGCTGTTTTTT. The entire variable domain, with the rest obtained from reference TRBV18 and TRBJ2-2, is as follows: NAGVMQNPRHLVRRRGQEARLRCSPMKGHSHVYWYRQLPEEGLKFMVYLQKENIIDESGMPKERFSAEFPKEGPSILRIQQVVRGDSAAYFCASSPGQGRLGELFFGEGSRLTVL.

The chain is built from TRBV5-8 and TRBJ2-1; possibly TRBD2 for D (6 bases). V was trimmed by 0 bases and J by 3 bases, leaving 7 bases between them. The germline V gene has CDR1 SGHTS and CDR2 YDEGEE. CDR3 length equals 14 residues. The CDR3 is CASSLGLGYNEQFF. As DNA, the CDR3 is TGTGCCAGCAGCTTGGGACTAGGCTACAATGAGCAGTTCTTC.

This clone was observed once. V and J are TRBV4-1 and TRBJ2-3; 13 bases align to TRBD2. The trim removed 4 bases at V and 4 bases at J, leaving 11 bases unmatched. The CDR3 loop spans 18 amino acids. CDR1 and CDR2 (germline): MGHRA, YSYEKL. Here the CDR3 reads CASSPGDIGLAGADTQYF. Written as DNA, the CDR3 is TGCGCCAGCAGCCCCGGAGATATTGGACTAGCGGGAGCAGATACGCAGTATTTT.

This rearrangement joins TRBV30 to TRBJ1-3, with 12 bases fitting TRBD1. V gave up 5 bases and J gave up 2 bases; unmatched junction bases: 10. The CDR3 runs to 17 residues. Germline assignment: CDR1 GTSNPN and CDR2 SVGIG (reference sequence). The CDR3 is CAWGTGGVLEAGNTIYF. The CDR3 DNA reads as TGTGCCTGGGGGACAGGGGGCGTTTTGGAAGCTGGAAACACCATATATTTT.